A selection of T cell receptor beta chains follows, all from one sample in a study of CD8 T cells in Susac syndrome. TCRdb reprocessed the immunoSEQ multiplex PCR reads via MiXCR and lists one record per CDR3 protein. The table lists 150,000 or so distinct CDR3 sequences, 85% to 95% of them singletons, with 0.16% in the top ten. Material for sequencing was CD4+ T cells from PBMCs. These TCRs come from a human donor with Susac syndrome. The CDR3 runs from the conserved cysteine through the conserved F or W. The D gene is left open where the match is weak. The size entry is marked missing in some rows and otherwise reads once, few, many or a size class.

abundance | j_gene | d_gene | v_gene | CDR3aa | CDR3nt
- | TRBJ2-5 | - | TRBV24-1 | CATSDAGVRFAQYF | TGTGCCACCAGTGATGCAGGGGTCCGTTTTGCCCAGTACTTC
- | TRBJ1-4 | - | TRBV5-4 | CASSLDPFLSSSNEKLFF | TGTGCCAGCAGCTTGGACCCCTTCCTTTCTTCTTCAAATGAAAAACTGTTTTTT
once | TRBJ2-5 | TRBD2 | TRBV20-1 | CSARDGGLASETQYF | TGCAGTGCTAGAGATGGAGGACTAGCGAGCGAGACCCAGTACTTC
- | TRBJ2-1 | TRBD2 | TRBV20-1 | CSAEVAGLYNEQFF | TGCAGTGCAGAGGTAGCGGGGTTGTACAATGAGCAGTTCTTC
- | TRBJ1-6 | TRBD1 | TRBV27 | CASSAWTGLENSPLHF | TGTGCCAGCAGTGCGTGGACAGGGCTCGAGAATTCACCCCTCCACTTT
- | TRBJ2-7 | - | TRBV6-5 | CASSNPGAGGYEQYF | TGTGCCAGCAGTAACCCGGGAGCAGGGGGTTACGAGCAGTACTTC
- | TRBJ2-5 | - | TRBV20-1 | CSANGVTEETQYF | TGCAGTGCTAACGGTGTTACCGAAGAGACCCAGTACTTC
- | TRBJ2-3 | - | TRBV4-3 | CASRPGLHTDTQYF | TGCGCCAGCAGGCCGGGACTCCACACAGATACGCAGTATTTT
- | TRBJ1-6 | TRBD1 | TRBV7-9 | CASSLSTGVNSPLHF | TGTGCCAGCAGCTTATCGACAGGGGTCAATTCACCCCTCCACTTT
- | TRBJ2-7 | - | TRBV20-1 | CSARDEFSLPYEQYF | TGCAGTGCTAGAGATGAGTTCAGTTTGCCCTACGAGCAGTACTTC
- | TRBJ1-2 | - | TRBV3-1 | CASSQGVYGYTF | TGTGCCAGCAGCCAGGGCGTTTATGGCTACACCTTC
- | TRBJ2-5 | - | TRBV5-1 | CASSFDSSETQYF | TGCGCCAGCAGCTTCGACAGTTCGGAGACCCAGTACTTC
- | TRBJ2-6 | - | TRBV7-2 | CASSLNRGGHSGANVLTF | TGTGCCAGCAGCTTAAATAGGGGGGGCCACTCTGGGGCCAACGTCCTGACTTTC
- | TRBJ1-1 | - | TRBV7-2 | CASSPGTQAFF | TGTGCCAGCAGCCCCGGGACCCAAGCTTTCTTT
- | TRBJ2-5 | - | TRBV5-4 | CASSLKNQETQYF | TGTGCCAGCAGCCTTAAAAACCAAGAGACCCAGTACTTC
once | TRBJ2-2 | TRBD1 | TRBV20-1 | CSAHDRANTGELFF | TGCAGTGCTCACGACAGGGCGAACACCGGGGAGCTGTTTTTT
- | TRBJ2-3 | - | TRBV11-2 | CASSKNPGADTQYF | TGTGCCAGCAGCAAGAACCCAGGCGCAGATACGCAGTATTTT
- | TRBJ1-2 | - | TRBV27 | CASSLTARAGYGYTF | TGTGCCAGCAGTTTAACCGCGCGGGCGGGGTATGGCTACACCTTC
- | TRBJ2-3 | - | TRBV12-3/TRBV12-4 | CASRQLFGTDTQYF | TGTGCCAGCAGACAGCTATTTGGCACAGATACGCAGTATTTT
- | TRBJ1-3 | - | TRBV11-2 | CASSTSDNSGNTIYF | TGTGCCAGCAGCACCTCTGACAACTCTGGAAACACCATATATTTT
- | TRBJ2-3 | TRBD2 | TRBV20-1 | CSANPRGGIDTQYF | TGCAGTGCTAACCCCCGGGGGGGCATAGATACGCAGTATTTT
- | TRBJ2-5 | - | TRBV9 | CASSAGRREETQYF | TGTGCCAGCAGCGCGGGACGCCGGGAAGAGACCCAGTACTTC
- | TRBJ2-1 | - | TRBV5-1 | CASSSGTVNEQFF | TGCGCCAGCAGCTCCGGGACGGTGAATGAGCAGTTCTTC
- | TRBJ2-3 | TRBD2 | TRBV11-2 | CASSLVGLAGTGTDTQYF | TGTGCCAGCAGCTTAGTGGGACTAGCGGGGACCGGCACAGATACGCAGTATTTT
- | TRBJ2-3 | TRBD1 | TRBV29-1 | CSARTGNTDTQYF | TGCAGCGCAAGGACAGGGAACACAGATACGCAGTATTTT
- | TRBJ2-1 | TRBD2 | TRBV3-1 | CASSQRTGTRMFF | TGTGCCAGCAGCCAACGGACCGGGACTAGGATGTTCTTC
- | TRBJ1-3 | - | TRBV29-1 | CSAGGISGNTIYF | TGCAGCGCCGGGGGGATCTCTGGAAACACCATATATTTT
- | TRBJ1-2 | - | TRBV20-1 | CSARTGRGYTF | TGCAGTGCTAGAACAGGGCGTGGCTACACCTTC
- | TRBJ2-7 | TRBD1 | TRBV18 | CASSSMTGGEQYF | TGTGCCAGCTCATCCATGACAGGGGGCGAGCAGTACTTC
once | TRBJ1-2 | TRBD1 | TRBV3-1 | CASSRQGAQGYTF | TGTGCCAGCAGCCGACAGGGGGCGCAGGGCTACACCTTC
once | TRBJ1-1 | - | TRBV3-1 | CASSPGPPRGTEAFF | TGTGCCAGCAGCCCCGGCCCTCCCAGGGGAACTGAAGCTTTCTTT
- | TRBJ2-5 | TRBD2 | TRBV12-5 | CASGPGTIQETQYF | TGTGCTAGTGGTCCGGGGACTATCCAAGAGACCCAGTACTTC
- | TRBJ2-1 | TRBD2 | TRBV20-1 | CSATSGGYNEQFF | TGCAGTGCAACTAGCGGGGGGTACAATGAGCAGTTCTTC
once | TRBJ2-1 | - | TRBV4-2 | CASSDGGNEQFF | TGTGCCAGCAGCGATGGGGGGAATGAGCAGTTCTTC
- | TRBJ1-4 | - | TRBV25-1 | CASSEYESPIEKLFF | TGTGCCAGCAGTGAATATGAGTCACCAATTGAAAAACTGTTTTTT
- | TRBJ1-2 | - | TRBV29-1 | CSVFLGGYTF | TGCAGCGTTTTTTTGGGGGGCTACACCTTC
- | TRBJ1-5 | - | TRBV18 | CASSHDSNQPQHF | TGTGCCAGCTCACACGATAGCAATCAGCCCCAGCATTTT
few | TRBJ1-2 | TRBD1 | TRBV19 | CASSPQGGRDYGYTF | TGTGCCAGTAGCCCCCAGGGGGGCAGGGACTATGGCTACACCTTC
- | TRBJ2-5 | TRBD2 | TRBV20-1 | CSASELAGAQETQYF | TGCAGTGCTAGTGAACTAGCGGGGGCCCAAGAGACCCAGTACTTC
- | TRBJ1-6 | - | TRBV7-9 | CASSSDRDNSPLHF | TGTGCCAGCAGCTCGGACAGAGATAATTCACCCCTCCACTTT